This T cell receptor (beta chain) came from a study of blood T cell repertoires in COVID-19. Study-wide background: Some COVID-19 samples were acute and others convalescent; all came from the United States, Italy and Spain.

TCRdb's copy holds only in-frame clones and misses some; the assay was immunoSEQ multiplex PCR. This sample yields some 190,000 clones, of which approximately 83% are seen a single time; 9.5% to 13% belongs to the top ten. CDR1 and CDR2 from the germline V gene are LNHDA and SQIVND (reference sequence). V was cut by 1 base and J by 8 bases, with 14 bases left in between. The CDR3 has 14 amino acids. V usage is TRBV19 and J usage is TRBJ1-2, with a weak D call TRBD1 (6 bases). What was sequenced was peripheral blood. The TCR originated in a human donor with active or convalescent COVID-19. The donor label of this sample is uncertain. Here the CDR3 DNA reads TGTGCCAGTAGTATAGGAGGCAGGGGATACGGCTACACCTTC. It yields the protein CASSIGGRGYGYTF.